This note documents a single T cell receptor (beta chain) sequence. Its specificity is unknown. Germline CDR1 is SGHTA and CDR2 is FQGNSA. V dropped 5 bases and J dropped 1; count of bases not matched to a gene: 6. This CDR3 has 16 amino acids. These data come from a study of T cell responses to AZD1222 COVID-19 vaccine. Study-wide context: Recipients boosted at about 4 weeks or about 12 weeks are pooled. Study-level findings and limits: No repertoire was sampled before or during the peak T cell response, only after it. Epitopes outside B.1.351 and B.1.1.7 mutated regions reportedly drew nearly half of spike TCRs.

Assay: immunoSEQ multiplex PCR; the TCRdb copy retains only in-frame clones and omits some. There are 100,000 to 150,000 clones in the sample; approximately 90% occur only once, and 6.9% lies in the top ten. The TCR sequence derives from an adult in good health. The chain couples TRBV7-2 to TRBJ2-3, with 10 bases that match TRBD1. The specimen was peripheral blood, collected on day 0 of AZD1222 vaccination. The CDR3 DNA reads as TGTGCCAGCAGCGCCACCGGGACAGGGGGCACAGATACGCAGTATTTT. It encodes CASSATGTGGTDTQYF.